This T cell receptor (beta chain) was documented in a study of CD8+CD57+ T cells in acquired aplastic anemia. Study in general: Healthy donor CD4+ samples were sequenced to a depth that averaged around 9.9 million reads. The study, taken as a whole, reports: No significant patient-versus-control difference appeared in CD8+ Simpson's diversity.

For CDR3 and TCR beta VDJ profiling, genomic DNA was the template used. TCRdb analysed the reads with MiXCR anew, one entry per CDR3 protein. Of 35,000 to 40,000 distinct CDR3 sequences listed, approximately 73% are singletons. A note on this clonotype: Its matching antigen is unknown.

V lost 4 bases, J lost 10 bases, and 15 bases lay in between. This CDR3 spans 13 amino acids. Germline V CDR1 and CDR2: KGHDR, SFDVKD. The source material was sorted CD4+, CD8+, or CD8+CD57+ T cells (not recorded which) from PBMCs. The J gene is TRBJ2-5, the V gene TRBV24-1; D unresolved. This receptor was obtained from a human donor in good health, serving as a control. The CDR3 nucleotides are TGTGCCACCAGTGACCCACTCGATGAGGACCAGTACTTC. This sequence encodes CATSDPLDEDQYF.